The 20 T cell receptor beta chains presented below share a single source sample, sequenced in a study of blood T cell repertoires in COVID-19. TCRdb keeps only in-frame clones here, not all; method: immunoSEQ multiplex PCR. The table shows 250,000 to 300,000 clones, with about 93% occurring only once. What was sequenced was PBMCs or T cells enriched from blood (not recorded which). All receptors come from a woman under 40 who had recovered from COVID-19.

The chain employs TRBV25-1 and TRBJ1-3; no reliable D call. The V gene lost 2 bases and the J gene lost 0 bases, with 11 bases spanning the gap. The CDR3 sequence is 16 residues long. The germline gives CDR1 MGHDK, CDR2 SYGVNS. CDR3 in DNA: TGTGCCAGCAGTGAAGGAGACGGGTACTCTGGAAACACCATATATTTT. Translated: CASSEGDGYSGNTIYF.

V and J are TRBV6-5 and TRBJ2-1, with 9 bases that match TRBD2. CDR1 is MNHEY, CDR2 SVGAGI, per germline. The CDR3 has 15 amino acids. After removal of 10 bases from V and 7 bases from J, the junction contained 14 bases not matched to a gene. The CDR3 DNA is TGTGCCACGTCCTTCGGCGGGAGGGCCGTAAATGAGCAGTTCTTC. Translating it yields CATSFGGRAVNEQFF.

The V call is TRBV5-4, the J call TRBJ1-3, with D possibly TRBD1 on 5 matching bases. Per the germline V gene, CDR1 is SGHNT and CDR2 is YYREEE (reference sequence). Trimming removed 4 bases from V and 0 bases from J, with 11 bases in between. The CDR3 is 15 residues long. The chain's CDR3 is CASSIDSSSGNTIYF. CDR3 sequence (DNA): TGTGCCAGCAGCATAGACAGTTCCTCTGGAAACACCATATATTTT.

The rearrangement joins TRBV6-6 to TRBJ1-1; TRBD1 might be the D (5 bases). The CDR3 length is 14 residues. The germline CDR1 and CDR2 sequences are MNHNY and SVGAGI (reference sequence). V dropped 8 bases and J dropped 0 bases, with 13 bases sitting between them. The CDR3 spells CASGSGNMNTEAFF. CDR3 sequence (DNA): TGTGCCAGCGGGTCAGGGAACATGAACACTGAAGCTTTCTTT.

The chain links TRBV7-8 to TRBJ2-7; 7 positions match TRBD1. Per germline, CDR1 SGHVS and CDR2 FQNEAQ. The CDR3 is 15 residues long. J gave up 0 bases and V 0 bases, and 2 bases lay outside the gene matches. The CDR3 DNA is TGTGCCAGCAGCTTAGCGGGGGACAGCTCCTACGAGCAGTACTTC. Its protein is CASSLAGDSSYEQYF.

J is TRBJ1-5 and V is TRBV19; TRBD1 is a possible D gene (5 bases). Germline V CDR1 and CDR2: LNHDA, SQIVND (reference sequence). The CDR3 runs 16 residues. V lost 1 base and J 0 bases, leaving 10 bases between the germline ends. The CDR3, as DNA: TGTGCCAGTAGTATAGTAAGGGGCAGTAGCAATCAGCCCCAGCATTTT. Its protein product is CASSIVRGSSNQPQHF.

The chain is built from TRBV30 and TRBJ1-2; D may be TRBD1 (5 bases). This CDR3 region has 16 residues. From germline, CDR1 is GTSNPN and CDR2 SVGIG (reference sequence). Trimming cost V 0 bases and J 2 bases, with 16 bases left between them. The CDR3 nucleotides are TGTGCCTGGAGTGTAGGGGCAGCCCTTTCAAACTATGGCTACACCTTC. Amino acids: CAWSVGAALSNYGYTF. Looking up the rest from reference TRBV30 and TRBJ1-2 gives the full variable domain: SQTIHQWPATLVQPVGSPLSLECTVEGTSNPNLYWYRQAAGRGLQLLFYSVGIGQISSEVPQNLSASRPQDRQFILSSKKLLLSDSGFYLCAWSVGAALSNYGYTFGSGTRLTVV.

The chain combines TRBV30 with TRBJ2-7, with 8 nucleotides matching TRBD2. This CDR3 is built from 14 residues. Germline V gene data show CDR1 as GTSNPN and CDR2 as SVGIG (reference sequence). The V gene end was trimmed by 2 bases and the J gene end by 5 bases; junction bases not matched to a gene: 8. CDR3: CAWSRGGPVDEQYF. The DNA of the CDR3 is TGTGCCTGGAGTCGGGGGGGTCCTGTAGACGAGCAGTACTTC.

The chain recombines TRBV6-5 with TRBJ1-1, with D tentatively TRBD1 (5 bases). The length of the CDR3 is 13 residues. Per germline, CDR1 MNHEY and CDR2 SVGAGI. Trimming shortened V by 6 bases and J by 3 bases, and 11 bases separated the two germline ends. This chain's CDR3 is CASSYDSYTEAFF. As DNA, the CDR3 is TGTGCCAGCAGCTACGACAGTTACACTGAAGCTTTCTTT.

This chain uses TRBV5-4 with TRBJ2-6, with 7 bases lining up with TRBD1. Germline lookup yields CDR1 SGHNT and CDR2 YYREEE (reference sequence). This CDR3 region has 15 residues. With V trimmed by 3 bases and J by 4 bases, 4 bases remained unmatched. The CDR3 is CASSYDRAGANVLTF. The CDR3 DNA reads TGTGCCAGCAGCTACGACAGGGCCGGGGCCAACGTCCTGACTTTC.

This chain joins TRBV7-9 and TRBJ1-1; 8 bases fit TRBD1. Germline V CDR1 and CDR2: SEHNR, FQNEAQ (reference sequence). The CDR3 extends over 13 amino acids. Losses at the gene ends were 6 bases for V and 3 bases for J; bases not matched to a gene: 3. This CDR3 reads CASRYRGDTEAFF. Here the CDR3 DNA reads TGTGCCAGCAGGTACAGGGGGGACACTGAAGCTTTCTTT.

The chain links TRBV20-1 to TRBJ1-1; perhaps TRBD1 as D (5 bases). V gave up 1 base and J gave up 8 bases, with 8 bases separating them. Per the germline V gene, CDR1 is DFQATT and CDR2 is SNEGSKA (reference sequence). The CDR3 is 11 amino acids. The CDR3 DNA is TGCAGTGCTAGAGGCGGGGGGGAAGCTTTCTTT. It encodes CSARGGGEAFF.

V gene TRBV24-1 combines with J gene TRBJ2-3; 7 nucleotides align to TRBD2. There are 15 residues in the CDR3. Trimming removed 6 bases from V and 6 bases from J; junction bases left unmatched: 11. Germline CDR1 reads KGHDR; CDR2 reads SFDVKD. CDR3 sequence (DNA): TGTGCCACCAGTCGTAGCGGGCCCGTTGGGGATACGCAGTATTTT. Its translation: CATSRSGPVGDTQYF.

CDR3: CASSQVDRGPRYF. The DNA of the CDR3 is TGTGCCAGCAGCCAAGTGGACAGGGGGCCTCGGTATTTT. V is TRBV3-1 (or the pseudogene TRBV3-2) and J is TRBJ2-3; 11 positions match TRBD1. Trimming took 1 base from V and 14 from J; bases not matched to a gene: 5. This CDR3 is 13 amino acids long. Per germline, CDR1 LGHDT and CDR2 YNNKEL (reference sequence).

The rearrangement links TRBV19 to TRBJ1-5; D gene unclear. The V end lost 5 bases, the J end lost 0 bases, and 8 bases lay between the germline ends. The CDR3 spans 14 residues. From germline, CDR1 is LNHDA and CDR2 SQIVND (reference sequence). This CDR3 is CASSFAVSNQPQHF. The CDR3 DNA is TGTGCCAGTAGTTTCGCGGTTAGCAATCAGCCCCAGCATTTT.

The chain has TRBV9 and TRBJ1-2, with TRBD1 as a possible D gene (5 bases). The CDR3 spans 14 residues. The V end was cut by 3 bases, the J end by 4 bases, with 13 bases between. Per germline, CDR1 SGDLS and CDR2 YYNGEE. The CDR3 coding sequence is TGTGCCAGCAGCGCGGCGGGACGGGTCTATGGCTACACCTTC. Translating gives CASSAAGRVYGYTF.

The rearrangement joins TRBV29-1 to TRBJ2-5; tentatively, D is TRBD2 (5 bases). Per germline, CDR1 SQVTM and CDR2 ANQGSEA. This CDR3 has 13 amino acids. The germline V and J ends were trimmed by 3 bases and 2 bases, with 10 bases remaining between them. As DNA, the CDR3 is TGCAGCGTTGACGAGGGTTGGCAAGAGACCCAGTACTTC. Translating it yields CSVDEGWQETQYF. Full variable domain (outside the CDR3, taken from reference TRBV29-1 and TRBJ2-5): SAVISQKPSRDICQRGTSLTIQCQVDSQVTMMFWYRQQPGQSLTLIATANQGSEATYESGFVIDKFPISRPNLTFSTLTVSNMSPEDSSIYLCSVDEGWQETQYFGPGTRLLVL.

The chain has TRBV28 and TRBJ1-2; D remains unclear. This CDR3 is built from 14 residues. Germline-derived CDR1 and CDR2 are MDHEN and SYDVKM. V shed 7 bases and J shed 4 bases, with 16 bases lying between them. CDR3 loop: CASTPLHSFYGYTF. CDR3 nucleotide sequence: TGTGCCAGCACCCCGTTACACAGTTTCTATGGCTACACCTTC.

The V and J genes are TRBV28 and TRBJ1-2, with 9 bases identical to TRBD1. CDR1 and CDR2 from the germline V gene are MDHEN and SYDVKM. Trimming took 5 bases from V and 4 from J; bases not matched to a gene: 11. The CDR3 has 16 amino acids. The CDR3 sequence: CASSPEGTGRAYGYTF. DNA of the CDR3: TGTGCCAGCAGTCCGGAGGGGACAGGGAGGGCCTATGGCTACACCTTC.

The chain combines TRBV15 with TRBJ1-6, with D possibly TRBD1 on 5 matching bases. The CDR3 totals 16 residues. Germline lookup yields CDR1 LNHNV and CDR2 YYDKDF (reference sequence). V was shortened by 1 base and J by 0 bases, with 7 bases between the two germline ends. The DNA for the CDR3 is TGTGCCACCAGCAGAGGACAGAGCTCCTATAATTCACCCCTCCACTTT. Translation gives CATSRGQSSYNSPLHF.